This entry describes one TCR beta chain. This entry is derived from a study of blood T cell repertoires in COVID-19. Looking at the study overall: The analysed material was cDNA or gDNA that came from T cells, B-cell-depleted T cells, or PBMCs.

CDR3 length: 16 residues. Trimming at V came to 2 bases and at J to 5 bases, leaving 11 bases not matched to a gene. The V gene's germline CDR1 is SGHAT and CDR2 FQDESV (reference sequence). The table came from immunoSEQ multiplex PCR; TCRdb's copy has only in-frame clones and leaves some out. The data hold nearly 350,000 clones, with 88% observed a single time. The V and J genes are TRBV11-1 and TRBJ2-5; 7 bases line up with TRBD1. The TCR sequence derives from a woman aged 70-85 years with COVID-19, enrolled during active disease. Material for sequencing was peripheral blood. The CDR3 nucleotides are TGTGCCAGCAGCTTATTATCACAGGGGACGAGGGAGACCCAGTACTTC. The encoded protein is CASSLLSQGTRETQYF. Complete variable domain (other parts from reference TRBV11-1 and TRBJ2-5): EAEVAQSPRYKITEKSQAVAFWCDPISGHATLYWYRQILGQGPELLVQFQDESVVDDSQLPKDRFSAERLKGVDSTLKIQPAELGDSAMYLCASSLLSQGTRETQYFGPGTRLLVL.